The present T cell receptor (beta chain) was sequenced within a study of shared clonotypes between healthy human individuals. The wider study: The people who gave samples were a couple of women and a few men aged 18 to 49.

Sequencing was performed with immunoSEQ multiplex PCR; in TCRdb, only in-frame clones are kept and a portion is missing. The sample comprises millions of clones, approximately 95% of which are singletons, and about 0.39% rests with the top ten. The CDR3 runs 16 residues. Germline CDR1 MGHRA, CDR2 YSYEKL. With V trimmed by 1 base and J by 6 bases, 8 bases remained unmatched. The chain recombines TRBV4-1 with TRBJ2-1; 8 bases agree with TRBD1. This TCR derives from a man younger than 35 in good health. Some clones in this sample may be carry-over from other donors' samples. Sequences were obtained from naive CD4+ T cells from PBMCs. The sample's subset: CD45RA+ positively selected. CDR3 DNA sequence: TGCGCCAGCAGCCAAGGGTGGGCAGGGGGCTTCAATGAGCAGTTCTTC. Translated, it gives CASSQGWAGGFNEQFF.